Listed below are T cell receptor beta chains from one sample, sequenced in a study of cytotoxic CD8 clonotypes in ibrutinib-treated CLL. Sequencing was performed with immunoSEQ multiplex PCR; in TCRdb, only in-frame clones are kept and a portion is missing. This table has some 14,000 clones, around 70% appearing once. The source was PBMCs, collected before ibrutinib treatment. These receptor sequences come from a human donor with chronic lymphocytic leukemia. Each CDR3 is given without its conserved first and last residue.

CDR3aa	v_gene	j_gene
ASSIDLYGGGPPSGANVLT	TRBV19	TRBJ2-6
ASTPGTGELF	TRBV28	TRBJ2-2
ASGEPALSGNTIY	TRBV6-1	TRBJ1-3
ASSLSGSTYEQY	TRBV6-1	TRBJ2-7
ASSFGTSGDYNEQF	TRBV28	TRBJ2-1
ASSSTGGGEKLF	TRBV5-4	TRBJ1-4
ASSPATGRPDTQY	TRBV28	TRBJ2-3
AWSLGDTQY	TRBV30	TRBJ2-3
ASSRNTGELF	TRBV6-9	TRBJ2-2
ASSPLGRYNEQF	TRBV27	TRBJ2-1
AWSVLGWEQY	TRBV30	TRBJ2-7
ASSSPTADTQY	TRBV11-2	TRBJ2-3
ASSLGRGTGGQF	TRBV5-1	TRBJ2-1
SVGSGQNTGELF	TRBV29-1	TRBJ2-2
ASSQGDSATNEKLF	TRBV4-3	TRBJ1-4
ASSFGGASYNEQF	TRBV5-1	TRBJ2-1
ASSEKSYQPQH	TRBV10-2	TRBJ1-5
ARARDWGHNEQF	TRBV2	TRBJ2-1
ASSLFFWDRGSGNTIY	TRBV28	TRBJ1-3
SAGDADGYT	TRBV20-1	TRBJ1-2
ASSIGPAGGWNTEAF	TRBV19	TRBJ1-1